This TCR beta chain appears in the sequencing data of a study of shared clonotypes between healthy human individuals. Turning to the study itself: A donor's plate count was three for CD4 naive and three for CD4 memory; CD8 naive had two and CD8 memory one.

The trim removed 5 bases at V and 5 bases at J, leaving 9 bases unmatched. Looked up from germline, CDR1 is SGHVS and CDR2 is FQNEAQ. This CDR3 spans 16 amino acids. Template for every sorted-subset replicate PCR totaled about 0.2 ug DNA, 25,000 to 30,000 T cell genomes. Data came from immunoSEQ multiplex PCR; TCRdb stores just in-frame clones and leaves some out. The table shows some 320,000 clones, with around 87% occurring only once. Free of recent acute infections or vaccinations, the donors were healthy HIV-negative adults. The clonotype was recovered from a man between 18 and 35 years old in good health. The sequenced sample was memory CD8+ T cells sorted from blood. Subset indicated: CD45RO+ cells pooled with CCR7-negative TemRA cells. The J gene is TRBJ2-5, the V gene TRBV7-8; 12 bases are a match to TRBD2. For the CDR3, the DNA is TGTGCCAGCAGCACCGGACTAGCGGGGATGGGGGAGACCCAGTACTTC. Protein sequence: CASSTGLAGMGETQYF. The full variable domain, rest sourced from reference TRBV7-8 and TRBJ2-5, is GAGVSQSPRYKVAKRGQDVALRCDPISGHVSLFWYQQALGQGPEFLTYFQNEAQLDKSGLPSDRFFAERPEGSVSTLKIQRTQQEDSAVYLCASSTGLAGMGETQYFGPGTRLLVL.